Below, one T cell receptor (beta chain) is given with its context. No antigen is known for it. No much larger clonotype is one base removed from it; base qualities were not supplied. This specimen comes from a study of cytomegalovirus exposure and HLA in healthy donors (TCRdb year 2017). Regarding the study in general: An earlier analysis of a few hundred of the donors reported roughly 300 Gb of sequence data and 90 million to 120 million unique TCR beta sequences obtained from around 180 million T cells. About 300 gigabases of sequencing data and around 87 million unique TCR sequences were included in an early release covering about 700 HLA-typed donors. Among the roughly 410 genotyped donors, about 85% belonged to the genetic ancestry cluster associated with self-reported Caucasian donors. The study aimed to test whether signatures of past pathogen exposure could be identified by cataloging public T cell receptors. The T cell repertoires of about 700 subjects were profiled by immunosequencing and related to cytomegalovirus serostatus. A separate validation cohort of roughly 130 different subjects was used in addition to the roughly 670-subject first cohort. To predict cytomegalovirus infection status, the study combined high-throughput TCR immunosequencing, statistical association of individual TCRs with disease status, and machine learning. To study patterns of TCR occurrence, a later analysis re-analyzed previously published TCR beta repertoires from 550 to 800 donors and added high-resolution HLA genotyping. The later analysis used no new phenotypic data to find candidate immune exposures, relying instead on TCR beta sequences and their occurrence across donors. In an earlier analysis of about 590 of the donors, high-throughput TCR beta sequencing was used to judge whether each TCR beta V gene segment behaved as functional or pseudogenic. Donor age, sex, ethnicity and CMV serostatus were compiled together with the repertoire data. Genome-wide SNP genotypes for about 55% of the roughly 670 donors were used in a later genetic analysis, which treated that subset as a discovery cohort. All discovery cohort repertoires had been generated using a single sequencing platform. Class I and class II HLA loci were covered by the typing at four-digit resolution. The number of donors typed differed by locus, with about 629-640 for A, B, C, DRB1 and DQB1, 522 for DQA1, about 610 for DPA1, and 472 for DPB1. Because of strong linkage in the cohort, four or five DR-DQ haplotypes were treated as single units for association and clustering. Among around 400 genotyped donors of the cohort, an average of about 240,000 unique TCR beta nucleotide sequences were sequenced per donor, approximately 20% of them non-productive. Study-wide conclusions, independent of this receptor: Broadly in line with IMGT annotations, most TCR beta V segments showed up in productive rearrangements about 87% or about 30% of the time in an earlier analysis of approximately 600 of the donors. A group of highly shared sequence variants was considered likely to be a technical artifact of the sequencing pipeline. Because some donors lacked HLA typing at each locus, the association tests relied only on the typed subset. While some public TCRs were present in many individuals, most TCR sequences turned up only very rarely across donors. For the cohort, immune exposure information was limited to CMV serostatus. Strong co-occurrence of HLA alleles, especially DR and DQ, made assigning TCR associations to individual alleles difficult. In a later analysis, about 17,000 TCR beta sequences were associated with specific HLA alleles at a false discovery rate of 0.05. This cohort had only TCR beta chains sequenced, and the lack of alpha or paired-chain data limited which features could be detected. In a later analysis, TCR association rates were found to vary across HLA loci, with the most associated TCRs seen for DRB1 alleles and the fewest for HLA-C alleles. According to a later analysis, most CMV-associated TCR beta chains appeared to be HLA-restricted, and the HLA associations seemed to be driven largely by CMV exposure. Some IMGT-functional V segments, including TRBV6-2 and TRBV6-3, could not be told apart with the 87-base-pair reads, so those segments were excluded. According to a later analysis, parvovirus B19, influenza, CMV and Epstein-Barr virus appeared linked to several top co-occurrence clusters. Sequencing depth was assumed to be roughly uniform across donors in the presence/absence analyses, though that assumption may not hold. The authors suggested that the approach could potentially be extended to other disease states and immunological phenotypes. In vitro tests confirmed that a few of the cytomegalovirus-associated TCR beta chains recognize cytomegalovirus antigens. Cytomegalovirus status was reported to be diagnosed by the classifier with high specificity and sensitivity in both the original and validation cohorts. An association between a missense DCLRE1C variant and V-gene and J-gene trimming of TCR beta chains was found in a later genetic analysis and replicated in an independent cohort. In a later analysis, HLA-associated TCR beta chains showed more clonal expansion and lower generation probabilities than non-associated chains that were equally common. In a later genetic analysis, fewer N-insertions in productive TCRs were reported among donors in an Asian-associated ancestry cluster than the 666-donor mean. Correlated functional status among segregating V segments might be attributable to linkage disequilibrium, but an unknown experimental factor could not be ruled out. A further reported finding was that TCR beta sequences accurately predicted the HLA-A and HLA-B alleles for most subjects in the first cohort. Because counts were too low, fewer than 20 rarely observed V segments, including chromosome 9 orphons, were excluded from the earlier analysis of under 650 of the donors. The study gave a list of 150 to 200 TCR beta chains associated with cytomegalovirus.

The V and J ends are trimmed by 6 bases and 1 base, leaving 6 bases between them. The germline V gene (reference sequence) yields MNHNY for CDR1 and SVGAGI for CDR2. Inclusive of the bounding cysteine and phenylalanine, the CDR3 is 12 residues long. The sequence is cut down to CDR3 DNA, 36 bases in frame from base 1. In total, 600 or so healthy bone marrow donors made up the cohort. At the time of sampling, all cohort members were nominally healthy, though unrecorded immune exposures were likely present. The donor was CMV seronegative and belonged to the group of several hundred seronegative cohort members. Every donor gave a peripheral blood sample, and the peripheral blood mononuclear cells from that sample were used for TCR beta sequencing. Genomic DNA extraction from the blood cell samples was performed with the Qiagen DNeasy Blood Extraction Kit. Library construction relied on the immunoSEQ multiplex PCR assay. A mixture of 60 forward primers for TCR Vbeta segments and 13 reverse primers for TCR Jbeta segments was used in the multiplex PCR. The CDR3 region of rearranged TCR beta genes was amplified from genomic DNA by a multiplex PCR assay. Amplified TCR beta libraries were sequenced as 87-base-pair reads on the Illumina HiSeq System. The original methods were these. In a later analysis, tens of millions of unique TCR beta chains were counted across the roughly 670 repertoires, and approximately 11 million of these chains were shared by at least two donors. To remove PCR and sequencing errors, raw reads were error-corrected and collapsed into unique sequences using a nearest-neighbor algorithm that merged closely related sequences. To assign V, D and J gene segments, CDR3 sequences were aligned to IMGT reference sequences. For a sequence to be retained, a match of at least six nucleotides was required to both a V gene segment and a J gene segment. Rearrangements were classified as productive when the CDR3 lacked stop codons and remained in frame with V and J, and all other rearrangements were classified as non-productive. Following IMGT convention, CDR3 was defined as the stretch from the second conserved V-encoded cysteine up to the conserved J-encoded phenylalanine. The earlier analysis of about 640 of the donors excluded any sequence lacking an unambiguous match to a single V gene segment. In an earlier analysis of approximately 590 of the donors, a V segment was called functional when productive rearrangements were above 56.7%, and segregating when the standard deviation between donors exceeded 5%. To diagnose cytomegalovirus status from the catalog of TCR beta chain sequences, a statistical classification framework was built. In a later analysis, V and J genes were assigned by comparing TCR nucleotide sequences against IMGT/GENE-DB human TR gene sequences. Using the TCRdist pipeline, a later analysis assigned CDR3 sequences along with most-parsimonious VDJ recombination scenarios. In a later analysis, each TCR beta chain was defined by its CDR3 amino acid sequence together with its V-gene family, and reads without a unique V-gene family were excluded. A later analysis removed 500 to 650 highly shared, low-generation-probability nucleotide sequences to deal with suspected cross-contamination and a sequencing artifact. For each public chain, a later analysis derived a clonal expansion index from normalized ranks of inferred template counts within each repertoire. In a later analysis, generation probabilities were computed using a VDJ recombination model fitted to out-of-frame rearrangements, and the results were checked against IGoR. Hypergeometric tests were used in a later analysis to score TCR-TCR, TCR-HLA and TCR-CMV co-occurrence, with a repertoire-size bias correction applied to the TCR pairs. A later analysis estimated false discovery rates by permuting HLA or CMV assignments 20 times. In a later analysis, co-occurring TCRs were grouped using DBSCAN, and TCRdist sequence similarity was added for clustering within HLA-allele-positive subsets. Co-occurrence clustering excluded repertoires with fewer than 30,000 or more than 120,000 public chains, plus five with anomalous nucleotide sharing. TCRdb took over this immuneACCESS table, retaining in-frame rearrangements with V and J assigned. Such tables are incomplete; in checked studies, under half of the missing clones stem from an unresolved V gene, and the remainder is unexplained. Clonal size and the V and J genes are those of that table, whereas D and trimming came from the DNA. Within this sample are roughly 120,000 clones, with roughly 73% of them counted one time only. The biggest ten clones account for roughly 0.9% of the sample.

The TCR was taken from a woman in her 30s in good health and CMV-seronegative. The material sequenced was PBMCs. The chain uses TRBV6-6 and TRBJ1-1, with no confident D gene call. The nucleotide sequence is given as TGTGCCAGCAGAAGACAGAACACTGAAGCTTTCTTT. It is translated as CASRRQNTEAFF.